Listed below are T cell receptor beta chains from one sample, sequenced in a study of spatial heterogeneity in lung cancer. TCRdb processed the 5' RACE reads anew with MiXCR; each CDR3 protein has one entry. The sample gives about 24,000 distinct CDR3 sequences, 3% to 4% of which show up once; around 30% is in the top ten. The sample here was PBMCs, taken at surgery. These receptors were taken from a female donor with early-stage non-small cell lung cancer. CDR3s include the opening cysteine and the closing phenylalanine or tryptophan. The D gene is left open where the match is weak. The listing skips clone size in some rows; elsewhere it reads once, few, many or a size class.

j_call d_call v_call clone_size cdr3_aa cdr3_nt
TRBJ2-1 TRBD2 TRBV12-3/TRBV12-4 many CASSLGLAGVLNEQFF TGTGCCAGCAGTCTCGGACTAGCGGGAGTTCTGAATGAGCAGTTCTTC
TRBJ2-6 TRBD2 TRBV27 many CASSLFTSGSPTGANVLTF TGTGCCAGCAGTTTATTTACTAGCGGGAGCCCGACTGGGGCCAACGTCCTGACTTTC
TRBJ2-2 . TRBV20-1 many CSATGGANTGELFF TGCAGTGCTACGGGCGGAGCTAACACCGGGGAGCTGTTTTTT
TRBJ1-5 . TRBV19 many CASSIWPGNNQPQHF TGTGCCAGTAGTATTTGGCCAGGGAATAATCAGCCCCAGCATTTT
TRBJ2-3 . TRBV6-5 few CASSPRTNTDTQYF TGTGCCAGCAGCCCCAGGACAAACACAGATACGCAGTATTTT
TRBJ2-1 TRBD2 TRBV24-1 medium-sized CATSDPSGRGNNEQFF TGTGCCACCAGTGATCCCAGCGGGAGGGGAAACAATGAGCAGTTCTTC
TRBJ2-5 TRBD2 TRBV16 many CASSQSASGEETQYF TGTGCCAGCAGCCAATCGGCTAGCGGGGAAGAGACCCAGTACTTC
TRBJ2-4 TRBD2 TRBV7-8 many CASSSRGLAGGIDKNIQYF TGTGCCAGCAGCTCCCGAGGACTAGCGGGAGGTATAGACAAAAACATTCAGTACTTC
TRBJ2-1 TRBD1 TRBV11-1 many CASSVTGTGTYNEQFF TGTGCCAGCAGCGTTACCGGGACAGGAACCTACAATGAGCAGTTCTTC
TRBJ2-7 TRBD2 TRBV6-2/TRBV6-3 many CASSYKPWREDSYEQYF TGTGCCAGCAGTTACAAACCCTGGCGGGAGGACTCCTACGAGCAGTACTTC
TRBJ2-3 TRBD2 TRBV4-1 many CASRSSGRALDTQYF TGCGCCAGCAGGTCTAGCGGGAGGGCCCTAGATACGCAGTATTTT
TRBJ2-7 TRBD2 TRBV6-1 many CASLGLAGDEQYF TGTGCCAGCCTCGGACTAGCGGGAGACGAGCAGTACTTC
TRBJ2-5 TRBD1 TRBV7-7 many CASSSGTVKGETQYF TGTGCTAGCAGCTCCGGGACAGTAAAAGGAGAGACCCAGTACTTC
TRBJ2-3 . TRBV10-1 few CASSERHRTDTQYF TGCGCCAGCAGTGAGAGGCATCGGACAGATACGCAGTATTTT
TRBJ2-1 . TRBV7-9 many CASSLGGGEDEQFF TGTGCCAGCAGCCTAGGCGGCGGGGAGGATGAGCAGTTCTTC
TRBJ2-1 . TRBV2 many CASGGLTSVDEQFF TGTGCCAGCGGGGGACTCACCAGTGTAGATGAGCAGTTCTTC
TRBJ2-1 TRBD2 TRBV3-1 . CASSQDVSGSGWEQFF TGTGCCAGCAGCCAAGATGTTAGCGGGAGCGGTTGGGAGCAGTTCTTC
TRBJ1-6 . TRBV7-8 many CASSSGRISPLHF TGTGCCAGCAGCTCGGGTCGTATTTCACCCCTCCACTTT
TRBJ1-5 . TRBV6-4 many CASSDLGLRRPGNQPQHF TGTGCCAGCAGTGACTTGGGTCTACGACGACCGGGCAATCAGCCCCAGCATTTT
TRBJ2-1 TRBD2 TRBV12-3/TRBV12-4 many CASSLRPSGYNEQFF TGTGCCAGCAGTTTACGCCCTAGCGGCTACAATGAGCAGTTCTTC
TRBJ2-1 TRBD1 TRBV9 many CASSVDGTGSYNEQFF TGTGCCAGCAGCGTAGATGGGACAGGGTCCTACAATGAGCAGTTCTTC
TRBJ1-3 TRBD1 TRBV5-8 many CASSSGTAGNTIYF TGTGCCAGCAGCTCAGGGACAGCGGGAAACACCATATATTTT
TRBJ2-1 . TRBV5-4 many CASSLGLIEQFF TGTGCCAGCAGCTTGGGGCTTATTGAGCAGTTCTTC